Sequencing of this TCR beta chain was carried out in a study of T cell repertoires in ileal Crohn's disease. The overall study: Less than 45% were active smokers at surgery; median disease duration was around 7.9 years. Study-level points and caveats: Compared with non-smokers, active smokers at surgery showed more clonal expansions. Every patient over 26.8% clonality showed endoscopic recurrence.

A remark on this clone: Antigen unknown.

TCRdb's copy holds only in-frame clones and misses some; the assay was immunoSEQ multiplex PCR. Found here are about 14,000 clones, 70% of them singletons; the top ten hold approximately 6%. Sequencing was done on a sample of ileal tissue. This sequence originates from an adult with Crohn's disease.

CDR3 sequence reads: CASSLWGTNEKLFF. The CDR3 nucleotides read TGTGCCAGCAGTTTATGGGGTACTAATGAAAAACTGTTTTTT. This rearrangement joins TRBV27 to TRBJ1-4; no clear D. CDR3 length: 14 amino acids. Germline-derived CDR1 and CDR2 are MNHEY and SMNVEV (reference sequence). V lost 1 base, J lost 2 bases, and 5 bases lay in between.